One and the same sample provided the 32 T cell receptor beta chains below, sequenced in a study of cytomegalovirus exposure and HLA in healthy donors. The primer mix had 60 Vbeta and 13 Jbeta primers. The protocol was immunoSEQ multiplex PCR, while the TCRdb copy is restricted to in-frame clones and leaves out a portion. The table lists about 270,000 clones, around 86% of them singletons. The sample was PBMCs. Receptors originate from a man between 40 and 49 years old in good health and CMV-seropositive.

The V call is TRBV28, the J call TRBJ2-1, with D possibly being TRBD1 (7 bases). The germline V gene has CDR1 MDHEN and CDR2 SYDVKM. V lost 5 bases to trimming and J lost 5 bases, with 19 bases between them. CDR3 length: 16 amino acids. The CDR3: CASSPLTGTSNNEQFF. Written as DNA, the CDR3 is TGTGCCAGCAGTCCTCTGACAGGGACTTCAAACAATGAGCAGTTCTTC.

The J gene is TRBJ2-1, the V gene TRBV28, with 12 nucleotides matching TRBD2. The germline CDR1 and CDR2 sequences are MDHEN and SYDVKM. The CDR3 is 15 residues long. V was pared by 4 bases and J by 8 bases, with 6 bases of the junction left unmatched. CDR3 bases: TGTGCCAGCAGTTCCCAACTAGCGGGAGGACATGAGCAGTTCTTC. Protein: CASSSQLAGGHEQFF. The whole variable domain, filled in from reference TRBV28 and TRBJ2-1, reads DVKVTQSSRYLVKRTGEKVFLECVQDMDHENMFWYRQDPGLGLRLIYFSYDVKMKEKGDIPEGYSVSREKKERFSLILESASTNQTSMYLCASSSQLAGGHEQFFGPGTRLTVL.

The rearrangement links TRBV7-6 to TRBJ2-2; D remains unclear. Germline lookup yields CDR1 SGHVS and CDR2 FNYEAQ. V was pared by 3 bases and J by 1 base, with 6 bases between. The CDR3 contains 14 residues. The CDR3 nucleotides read TGTGCCAGCAGCTTCGAGGTGAACACCGGGGAGCTGTTTTTT. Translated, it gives CASSFEVNTGELFF.

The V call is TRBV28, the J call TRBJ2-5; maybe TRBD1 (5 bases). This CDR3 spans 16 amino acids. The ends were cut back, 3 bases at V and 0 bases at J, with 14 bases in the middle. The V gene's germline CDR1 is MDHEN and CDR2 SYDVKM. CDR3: CASSFKGAMYQETQYF. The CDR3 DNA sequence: TGTGCCAGCAGTTTCAAAGGGGCGATGTACCAAGAGACCCAGTACTTC.

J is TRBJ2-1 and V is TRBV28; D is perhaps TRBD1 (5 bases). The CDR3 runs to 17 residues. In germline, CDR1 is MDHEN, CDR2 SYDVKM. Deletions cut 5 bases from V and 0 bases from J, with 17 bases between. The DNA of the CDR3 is TGTGCCAGCAGTAGGTGGGTGCAGGGCCTCTCCTACAATGAGCAGTTCTTC. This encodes CASSRWVQGLSYNEQFF.

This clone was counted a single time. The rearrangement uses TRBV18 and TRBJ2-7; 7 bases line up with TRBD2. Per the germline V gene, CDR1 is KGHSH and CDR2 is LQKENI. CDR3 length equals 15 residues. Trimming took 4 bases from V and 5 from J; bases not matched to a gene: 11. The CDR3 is CASSRSGGSWNEQYF. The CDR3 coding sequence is TGTGCCAGCTCACGGTCGGGCGGGAGCTGGAACGAGCAGTACTTC.

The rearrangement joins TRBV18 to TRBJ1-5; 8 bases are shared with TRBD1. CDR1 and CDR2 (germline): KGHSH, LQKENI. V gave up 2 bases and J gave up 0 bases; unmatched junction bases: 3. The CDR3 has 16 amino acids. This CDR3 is CASSPKDRASNQPQHF. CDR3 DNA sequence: TGTGCCAGCTCACCAAAGGACAGGGCTAGCAATCAGCCCCAGCATTTT.

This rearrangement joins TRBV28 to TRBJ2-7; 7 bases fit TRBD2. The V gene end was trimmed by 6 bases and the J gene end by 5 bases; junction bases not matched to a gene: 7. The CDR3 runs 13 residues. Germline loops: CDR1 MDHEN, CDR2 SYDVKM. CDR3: CASRPPGGDEQYF. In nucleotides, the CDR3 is TGTGCCAGCAGGCCCCCTGGGGGGGACGAGCAGTACTTC.

Written as DNA, the CDR3 is TGTGCCAGCTCCCTAGCGGGAGACTACAATGAGCAGTTCTTC. It codes for CASSLAGDYNEQFF. The genes are TRBV18 and TRBJ2-1, with TRBD2 matching over 10 bases. The CDR3 extends over 14 amino acids. The V and J ends lost 6 bases and 3 bases, in that order; junction bases with no gene match: 2. The germline gives CDR1 KGHSH, CDR2 LQKENI.

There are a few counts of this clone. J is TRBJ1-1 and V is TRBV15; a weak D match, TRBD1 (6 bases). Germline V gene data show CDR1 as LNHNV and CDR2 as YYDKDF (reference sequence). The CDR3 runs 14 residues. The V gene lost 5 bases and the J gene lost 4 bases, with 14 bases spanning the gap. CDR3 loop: CATSGSNRVTEAFF. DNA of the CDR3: TGTGCCACCAGCGGATCAAACAGGGTCACTGAAGCTTTCTTT.

Here the CDR3 reads CASSPREGGEQFF. In nucleotides, the CDR3 is TGTGCCAGCAGCCCCCGGGAGGGTGGCGAGCAGTTCTTC. The chain couples TRBV28 to TRBJ2-1, with TRBD2 matching 8 bases. The CDR3 sequence is 13 residues long. CDR1 and CDR2 (germline): MDHEN, SYDVKM. V was clipped by 6 bases and J by 10 bases; unmatched bases: 8. Supplemented by reference TRBV28 and TRBJ2-1, the full variable domain reads DVKVTQSSRYLVKRTGEKVFLECVQDMDHENMFWYRQDPGLGLRLIYFSYDVKMKEKGDIPEGYSVSREKKERFSLILESASTNQTSMYLCASSPREGGEQFFGPGTRLTVL.

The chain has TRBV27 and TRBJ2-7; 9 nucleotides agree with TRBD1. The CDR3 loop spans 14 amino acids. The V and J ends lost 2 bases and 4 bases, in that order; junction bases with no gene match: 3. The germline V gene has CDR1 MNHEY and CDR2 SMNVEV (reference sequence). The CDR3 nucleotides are TGTGCCAGCAGTTTAGGACAGGGGATTTACGAGCAGTACTTC. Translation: CASSLGQGIYEQYF.

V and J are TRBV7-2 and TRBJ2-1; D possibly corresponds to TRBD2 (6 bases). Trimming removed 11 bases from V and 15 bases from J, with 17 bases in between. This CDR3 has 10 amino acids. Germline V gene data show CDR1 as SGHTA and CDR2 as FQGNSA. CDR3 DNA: TGTGCCTCCGCGGAGGGAGAATGGTTCTTC. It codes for CASAEGEWFF.

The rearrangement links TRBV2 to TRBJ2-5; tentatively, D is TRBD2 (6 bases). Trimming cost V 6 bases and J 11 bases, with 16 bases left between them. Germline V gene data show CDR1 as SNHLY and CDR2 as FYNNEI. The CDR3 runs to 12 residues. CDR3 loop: CASRGLPNQQYF. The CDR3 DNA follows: TGTGCCAGCAGAGGACTACCTAACCAGCAGTACTTC.

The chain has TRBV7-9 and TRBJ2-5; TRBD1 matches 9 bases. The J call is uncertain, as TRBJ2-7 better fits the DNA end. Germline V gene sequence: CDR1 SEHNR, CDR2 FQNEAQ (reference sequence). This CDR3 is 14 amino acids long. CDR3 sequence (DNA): TGTGCCAGCAGGTCCACAGGGGGCGGAGGCGAGCAGTACTTC. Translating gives CASRSTGGGGEQYF.

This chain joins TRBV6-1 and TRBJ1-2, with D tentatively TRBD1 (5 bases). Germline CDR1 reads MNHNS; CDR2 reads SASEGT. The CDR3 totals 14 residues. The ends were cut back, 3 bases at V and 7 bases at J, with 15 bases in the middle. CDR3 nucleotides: TGTGCCAGCAGTGATGGGCAGGGTTTCGGTGGCTACACCTTC. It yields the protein CASSDGQGFGGYTF.

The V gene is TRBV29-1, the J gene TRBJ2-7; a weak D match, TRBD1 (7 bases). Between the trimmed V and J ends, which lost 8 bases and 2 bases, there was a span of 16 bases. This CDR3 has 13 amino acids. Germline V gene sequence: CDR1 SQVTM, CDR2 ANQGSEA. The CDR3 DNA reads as TGCAGCACCCGCGGGACAGAGACCTACGAGCAGTACTTC. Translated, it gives CSTRGTETYEQYF.

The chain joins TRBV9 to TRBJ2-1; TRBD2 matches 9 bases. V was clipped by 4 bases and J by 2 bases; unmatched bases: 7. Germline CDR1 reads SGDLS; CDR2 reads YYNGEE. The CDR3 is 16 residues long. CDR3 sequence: CASSPIAGVTYNEQFF. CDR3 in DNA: TGTGCCAGCAGCCCCATAGCGGGAGTTACCTACAATGAGCAGTTCTTC.

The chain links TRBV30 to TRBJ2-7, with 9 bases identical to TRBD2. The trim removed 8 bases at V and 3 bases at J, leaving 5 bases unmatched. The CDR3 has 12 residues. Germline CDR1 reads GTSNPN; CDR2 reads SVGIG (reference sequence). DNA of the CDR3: TGTGCCCGACAGCGGGGGGACTACGAGCAGTACTTC. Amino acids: CARQRGDYEQYF. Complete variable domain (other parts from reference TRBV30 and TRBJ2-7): SQTIHQWPATLVQPVGSPLSLECTVEGTSNPNLYWYRQAAGRGLQLLFYSVGIGQISSEVPQNLSASRPQDRQFILSSKKLLLSDSGFYLCARQRGDYEQYFGPGTRLTVT.

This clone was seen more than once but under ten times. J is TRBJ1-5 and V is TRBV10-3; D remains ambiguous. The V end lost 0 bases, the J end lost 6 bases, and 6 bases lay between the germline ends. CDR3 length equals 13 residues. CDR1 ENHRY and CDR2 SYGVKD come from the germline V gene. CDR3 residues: CAISESKLQPQHF. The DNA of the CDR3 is TGTGCCATCAGTGAGTCGAAGCTTCAGCCCCAGCATTTT.

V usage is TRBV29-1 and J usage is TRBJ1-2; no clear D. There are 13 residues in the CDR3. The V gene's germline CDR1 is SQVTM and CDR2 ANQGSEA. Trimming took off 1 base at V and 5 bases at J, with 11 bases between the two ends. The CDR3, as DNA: TGCAGCGTTGAAGTCGGGGTCGGGTATGGCTACACCTTC. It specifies CSVEVGVGYGYTF. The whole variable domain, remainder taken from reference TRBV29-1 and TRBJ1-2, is SAVISQKPSRDICQRGTSLTIQCQVDSQVTMMFWYRQQPGQSLTLIATANQGSEATYESGFVIDKFPISRPNLTFSTLTVSNMSPEDSSIYLCSVEVGVGYGYTFGSGTRLTVV.

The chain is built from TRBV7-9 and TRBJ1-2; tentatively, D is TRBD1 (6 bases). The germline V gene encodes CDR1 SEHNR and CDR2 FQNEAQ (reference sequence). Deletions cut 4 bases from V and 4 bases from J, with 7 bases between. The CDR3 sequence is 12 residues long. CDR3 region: CASSWDIYGYTF. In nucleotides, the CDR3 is TGTGCCAGCAGCTGGGACATCTATGGCTACACCTTC.

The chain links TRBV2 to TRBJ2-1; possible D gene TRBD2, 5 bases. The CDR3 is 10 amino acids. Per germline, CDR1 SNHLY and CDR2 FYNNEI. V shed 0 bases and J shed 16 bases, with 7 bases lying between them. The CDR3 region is CASSEAAEFF. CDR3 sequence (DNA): TGTGCCAGCAGTGAAGCAGCGGAATTCTTC.

The CDR3 spells CASSLRRLATRETDTQYF. For the CDR3, the DNA is TGTGCCAGCAGTTTACGTAGGCTAGCAACGAGGGAGACAGATACGCAGTATTTT. The chain carries TRBV27 and TRBJ2-3, with D perhaps matching TRBD2 (5 bases). Looked up from germline, CDR1 is MNHEY and CDR2 is SMNVEV (reference sequence). The CDR3 spans 18 residues. V dropped 2 bases and J dropped 3 bases, with 21 bases sitting between them.

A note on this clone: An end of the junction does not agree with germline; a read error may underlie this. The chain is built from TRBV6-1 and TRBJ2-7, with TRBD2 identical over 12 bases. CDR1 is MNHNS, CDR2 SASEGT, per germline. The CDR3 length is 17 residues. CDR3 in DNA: TGTGCCGGCAGTGAAGCCCACGGACTAGCGGGATATTACGAGCAGTACTTC. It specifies CAGSEAHGLAGYYEQYF.

The CDR3: CASSGSGSLSNEQFF. Here the CDR3 DNA reads TGTGCCAGCAGTGGTAGCGGGAGTCTTTCCAATGAGCAGTTCTTC. J is TRBJ2-1 and V is TRBV28; 9 nucleotides match TRBD2. Germline CDR1 reads MDHEN; CDR2 reads SYDVKM. Trimming cost V 5 bases and J 6 bases; bases outside gene matches: 8. The CDR3 covers 15 residues.

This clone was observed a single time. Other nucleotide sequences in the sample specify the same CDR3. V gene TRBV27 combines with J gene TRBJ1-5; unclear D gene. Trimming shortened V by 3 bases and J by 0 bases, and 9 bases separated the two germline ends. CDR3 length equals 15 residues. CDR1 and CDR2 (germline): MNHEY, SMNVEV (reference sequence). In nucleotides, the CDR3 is TGTGCCAGCAGTTTGATGGCAGGTAGCAATCAGCCCCAGCATTTT. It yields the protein CASSLMAGSNQPQHF.

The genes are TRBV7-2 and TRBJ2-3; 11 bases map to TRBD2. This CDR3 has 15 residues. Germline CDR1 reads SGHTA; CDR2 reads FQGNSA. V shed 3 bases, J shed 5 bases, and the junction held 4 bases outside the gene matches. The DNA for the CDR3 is TGTGCCAGCAGCTTGACTAGCGGGGTCTTAGATACGCAGTATTTT. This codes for CASSLTSGVLDTQYF.

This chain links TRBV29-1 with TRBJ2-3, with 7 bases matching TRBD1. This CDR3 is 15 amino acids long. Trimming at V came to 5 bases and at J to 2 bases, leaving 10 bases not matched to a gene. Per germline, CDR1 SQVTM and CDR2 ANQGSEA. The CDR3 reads CSVLTGAAPTDTQYF. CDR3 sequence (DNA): TGCAGCGTTTTAACAGGGGCGGCACCCACAGATACGCAGTATTTT.

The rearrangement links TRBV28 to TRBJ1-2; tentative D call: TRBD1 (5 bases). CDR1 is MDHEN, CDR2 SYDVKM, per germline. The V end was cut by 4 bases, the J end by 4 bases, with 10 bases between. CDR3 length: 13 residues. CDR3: CASSSGQLYGYTF. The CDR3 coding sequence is TGTGCCAGCAGTTCCGGACAACTCTATGGCTACACCTTC.

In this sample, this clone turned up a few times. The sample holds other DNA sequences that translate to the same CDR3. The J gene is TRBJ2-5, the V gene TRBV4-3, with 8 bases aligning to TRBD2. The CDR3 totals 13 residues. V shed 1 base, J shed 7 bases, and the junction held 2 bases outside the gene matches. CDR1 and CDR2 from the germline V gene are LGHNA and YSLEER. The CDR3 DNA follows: TGCGCCAGCAGCCAAGTCCGGGAGGGGACCCAGTACTTC. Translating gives CASSQVREGTQYF.

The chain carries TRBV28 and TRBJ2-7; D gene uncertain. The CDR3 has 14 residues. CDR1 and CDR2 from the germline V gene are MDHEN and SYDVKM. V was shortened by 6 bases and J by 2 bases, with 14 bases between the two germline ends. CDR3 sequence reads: CASSPPLYPYEQYF. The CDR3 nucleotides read TGTGCCAGCAGCCCCCCACTCTACCCCTACGAGCAGTACTTC.